This T cell receptor beta chain was captured in a study of blood T cell repertoires in COVID-19. Measured with immunoSEQ multiplex PCR; TCRdb has only the in-frame clones, and not every one. This table holds around 15,000 clones, around 90% found once. This CDR3 has 15 residues. V was cut by 3 bases and J by 10 bases, with 17 bases left in between. Germline V CDR1 and CDR2: SGDLS, YYNGEE. Sequenced input: peripheral blood. This chain joins TRBV9 and TRBJ1-6; D is possibly TRBD1 (5 bases). The sequence derives from a man between 60 and 70 years old with acute or convalescent COVID-19. CDR3 protein: CASSELGALGSPLHF. CDR3 nucleotide sequence: TGTGCCAGCAGCGAGCTAGGGGCGCTGGGGTCACCCCTCCACTTT.